This TCR beta chain derives from a study of blood T cells in healthy people across ages. This clonotype occurred a few times. PCR was performed a second time for about 7 to 12 cycles using a sample-barcoded 5' primer and a J-beta primer mix. In TCRdb, the 5' RACE reads were re-called with MiXCR into one record per CDR3 protein. The sample lists about 1.4 million distinct CDR3 sequences, around 55% occurring once. The CDR3 is made up of 12 amino acids. V was trimmed by 7 bases and J by 2 bases, leaving 12 bases between them. CDR1 and CDR2 from the germline V gene are DFQATT and SNEGSKA (reference sequence). There were healthy Caucasian individuals from Russia, aged about 6 to 95, serving as donors.

V and J are TRBV20-1 and TRBJ2-7; D possibly corresponds to TRBD2 (6 bases). The receptor comes from a man aged 18 to 29 in good health. The sequencing input was blood. CDR3 sequence: CSVAGRAYEQYF. The CDR3 DNA reads as TGCAGTGTCGCGGGACGTGCCTACGAGCAGTACTTC.